A selection of T cell receptor beta chains follows, all from one sample in a study of cytomegalovirus exposure and HLA in healthy donors. Sequenced by immunoSEQ multiplex PCR; TCRdb stores in-frame clones only, minus some. Here the sample spans approximately 100,000 clones, 55% to 75% being singletons. Sequenced material: PBMCs. These receptors were taken from a man younger than 40 in good health and CMV-seropositive. The CDR3 runs from the conserved cysteine through the conserved F or W. D genes are given only for firm matches. Expanded clones are given a class, and other clones once, few, many or no size at all.

J: TRBJ1-1; D: .; size: .; V: TRBV7-9; CDR3: CASSSGQVGRNTEAFF; DNA: TGTGCCAGCAGCTCAGGGCAGGTCGGGAGAAACACTGAAGCTTTCTTT
J: TRBJ2-7; D: .; size: .; V: TRBV5-6; CDR3: CASSLMAAGAYEQYF; DNA: TGTGCCAGCAGCTTAATGGCTGCAGGCGCCTACGAGCAGTACTTC
J: TRBJ1-6; D: TRBD1; size: once; V: TRBV19; CDR3: CASSRQGAPVALHF; DNA: TGTGCCAGTAGTCGACAGGGGGCCCCTGTGGCCCTCCACTTT
J: TRBJ1-2; D: .; size: .; V: TRBV4-2; CDR3: CASSQDGGAAGYTF; DNA: TGTGCCAGCAGCCAAGACGGGGGGGCGGCTGGCTACACCTTC
J: TRBJ1-2; D: .; size: .; V: TRBV6-5; CDR3: CASSYLLSGANYGYTF; DNA: TGTGCCAGCAGTTACTTACTCTCGGGGGCTAACTATGGCTACACCTTC
J: TRBJ2-5; D: .; size: few; V: TRBV19; CDR3: CASSIDVGQMYQETQYF; DNA: TGTGCCAGTAGTATAGATGTAGGACAGATGTACCAAGAGACCCAGTACTTC
J: TRBJ2-2; D: TRBD2; size: .; V: TRBV9; CDR3: CASSVAGSGGARDGELFF; DNA: TGTGCCAGCAGCGTAGCTGGGAGCGGGGGGGCTCGGGACGGGGAGCTGTTTTTT
J: TRBJ1-5; D: .; size: .; V: TRBV2; CDR3: CASREDSNQPQHF; DNA: TGTGCCAGCAGAGAGGATAGCAATCAGCCCCAGCATTTT
J: TRBJ2-1; D: .; size: few; V: TRBV5-6; CDR3: CASSLRDYNEQFF; DNA: TGTGCCAGCAGCTTGCGGGATTACAATGAGCAGTTCTTC
J: TRBJ2-1; D: TRBD2; size: .; V: TRBV9; CDR3: CASSGKLAGGSSSYNEQFF; DNA: TGTGCCAGCAGCGGTAAACTAGCGGGGGGATCGAGCTCCTACAATGAGCAGTTCTTC
J: TRBJ2-3; D: .; size: .; V: TRBV7-8; CDR3: CASSPHTDTQYF; DNA: TGTGCCAGCAGCCCACACACAGATACGCAGTATTTT
J: TRBJ1-6; D: TRBD1; size: .; V: TRBV6-5; CDR3: CASSSTGSPLHF; DNA: TGTGCCAGCAGCTCGACAGGGTCGCCCCTCCACTTT
J: TRBJ2-7; D: .; size: .; V: TRBV30; CDR3: CAWNPRVGSEQYF; DNA: TGTGCCTGGAACCCCAGGGTCGGGTCCGAGCAGTACTTC
J: TRBJ1-2; D: TRBD1; size: .; V: TRBV6-4; CDR3: CASSYDRVGYGYTF; DNA: TGTGCCAGCAGTTACGACAGGGTGGGCTATGGCTACACCTTC